This T cell receptor beta chain was sequenced for a study of blood T cell repertoires in COVID-19 (dated by TCRdb to the early 2020s). Regarding the complete study: Collaborator samples came from the United States, Italy and Spain and covered acute and convalescent phases of COVID-19. The prospective study material was composed of cDNA or gDNA derived from T cells, B-cell-depleted T cells, or PBMCs. The dataset comprised deeply sampled blood TCRbeta repertoires from subjects exposed to, actively infected with, or recovered from COVID-19. The repertoires were released in a freely available public database meant as a resource for research on the immune response to SARS-CoV-2. The samples were drawn from two sources: the first 160 participants of the ongoing ImmuneRACE study, and fewer than 1,500 subjects contributed by 6 global collaborators. Nearly every sample came with metadata listing a de-identified subject ID, COVID-19 status, age in years and sex. Where HLA class I and class II types were available, the types were taken from metadata supplied by the sample provider, not from assay-based typing.

The CDR3, cysteine through phenylalanine, is 14 amino acids long. The kept DNA is CDR3 alone, 42 bases in frame from the first base. The germline V gene yields SGHTA for CDR1 and FQGNSA for CDR2. The V and J ends are trimmed by 5 bases and 1 base, leaving 8 bases between them. General findings and caveats noted by the study authors: The amount of clinical and demographic metadata varied by source and participant and was provided uncurated.

TCRbeta CDR3 regions were amplified from genomic DNA using the immunoSEQ Assay, a bias-controlled multiplex PCR. The paper's processing steps were these. Within the assay, amplification of reference gene primers was used to estimate how many nucleated cells each sample contained. To quantify the absolute abundance of each unique TCRbeta CDR3 rearrangement, sequence reads were collapsed and filtered. For each sample, productive Simpson clonality was calculated as the square root of Simpson's diversity index across productive rearrangements. As stored in TCRdb, this immuneACCESS dataset retains in-frame rearrangements with V and J assigned. A fraction of the clones does not appear; measured against another copy, unresolved V genes explain less than half of the discrepancy, and the remainder lacks a known reason. V and J calls and clone size come straight from that table; D and trimming were deduced from the DNA. This sample lists 200,000 to 250,000 clones; approximately 87% were detected once. The top ten clones comprise 2% to 3% of the sample.

Collaborating institutions collected whole blood in K2EDTA tubes following their own protocols. For TCRbeta analysis, collaborators shipped samples in one of three forms: frozen whole blood, isolated PBMCs, or DNA extracted from either of those sample types. About this clone: Its antigen has not been determined. There are no base qualities to consult, and no much larger clone falls within one base.

The chain is assembled from TRBV7-2 and TRBJ1-4; the best D guess is TRBD1, with 5 bases matching. The TCR was taken from a woman aged 70-85 years with active or convalescent COVID-19. Sequencing was done on a sample of peripheral blood. The DNA sequence follows: TGTGCCAGCAGCCCCGACAGAACTAATGAAAAACTGTTTTTT. It specifies CASSPDRTNEKLFF.